The clone carrying this T cell receptor beta chain appeared a few times. The record originates from a study of T cells of healthy individuals. Each CDR3 protein gets one entry after TCRdb re-called the 5' RACE reads with MiXCR. The table lists 40,000 to 45,000 distinct CDR3 sequences, 3.5% to 5.5% of them singletons. V shed 4 bases, J shed 0 bases, and the junction held 6 bases outside the gene matches. This CDR3 comprises 15 residues. Germline V gene lookup returns CDR1 SGHDT and CDR2 YYEEEE. The gene calls are TRBV5-6 and TRBJ2-7; TRBD1 matches 8 bases. The clonotype was recovered from a human donor in good health. This CDR3 is CASSPDRETSYEQYF. The DNA for the CDR3 is TGTGCCAGCAGCCCGGACAGGGAGACCTCCTACGAGCAGTACTTC.